These T cell receptor beta chains were read from a single sample in a study of PD-L1 blockade in urothelial cancer. Some clones are missing from TCRdb's copy, which holds only in-frame ones; the method was immunoSEQ multiplex PCR. The sample gives some 44,000 clones, approximately 80% of which show up once; about 17% is in the top ten. The material sequenced was PBMCs, taken around atezolizumab (anti-PD-L1) treatment. These receptors all come from a man aged 55 to 70 with urothelial cancer. CDR3s include the opening cysteine and the closing phenylalanine or tryptophan. The order of the fields is J gene, V gene, D gene, clone size, CDR3 protein, CDR3 DNA. The D gene is left open where the match is weak. Clone sizes are given selectively: once, few, many, or a class where the clone is expanded.

TRBJ1-5,TRBV2,-,-,CASSPTGDSNQPQHF,TGTGCCAGCAGCCCCACAGGAGATAGCAATCAGCCCCAGCATTTT
TRBJ2-5,TRBV10-3,TRBD2,-,CAIARGGGNVETQYF,TGTGCCATCGCCCGGGGGGGCGGGAACGTCGAGACCCAGTACTTC
TRBJ2-3,TRBV10-3,-,-,CAISESRANDPSTDTQYF,TGTGCCATCAGTGAATCCAGGGCCAACGATCCTAGCACAGATACGCAGTATTTT
TRBJ2-1,TRBV2,TRBD2,few,CASRPGLAGVSEQFF,TGTGCCAGCAGGCCAGGACTAGCGGGAGTCAGTGAGCAGTTCTTC
TRBJ1-1,TRBV11-2,TRBD1,-,CASGGQGSEAFF,TGTGCCAGCGGGGGACAGGGCAGTGAAGCTTTCTTT
TRBJ2-2,TRBV9,TRBD1,-,CASSGGQGGMTGELFF,TGTGCCAGCAGCGGCGGACAGGGAGGAATGACCGGGGAGCTGTTTTTT
TRBJ2-2,TRBV10-3,TRBD2,once,CAISEWGGRTGELFF,TGTGCCATCAGTGAGTGGGGGGGACGAACCGGGGAGCTGTTTTTT
TRBJ2-7,TRBV19,TRBD2,-,CASSTPRTSGMYEQYF,TGTGCCAGTAGTACCCCCCGGACTAGCGGGATGTACGAGCAGTACTTC
TRBJ2-6,TRBV5-1,-,-,CASSLIGVSGANVLTF,TGCGCCAGCAGCTTGATAGGGGTTTCTGGGGCCAACGTCCTGACTTTC
TRBJ2-1,TRBV29-1,TRBD1,-,CSVETGGRYEQFF,TGCAGCGTTGAAACAGGGGGCCGGTATGAGCAGTTCTTC
TRBJ2-1,TRBV5-5,TRBD1,-,CASSPGQGRNEQFF,TGTGCCAGCAGCCCGGGACAGGGGAGGAATGAGCAGTTCTTC
TRBJ1-5,TRBV6-5,-,-,CASSYSIEEPQHF,TGTGCCAGCAGTTACTCGATTGAGGAGCCCCAGCATTTT
TRBJ1-1,TRBV4-1,-,few,CASSQDPGPAAFF,TGCGCCAGCAGCCAAGACCCAGGGCCTGCAGCTTTCTTT
TRBJ1-2,TRBV9,-,-,CASRREGGYTF,TGTGCCAGCAGACGAGAGGGTGGCTACACCTTC
TRBJ1-6,TRBV19,TRBD1,-,CASSTTGPNSPLHF,TGTGCCAGTAGTACGACAGGGCCGAATTCACCCCTCCACTTT
TRBJ2-2,TRBV5-1,TRBD2,-,CASSLALAGGSGELFF,TGCGCCAGCAGCTTGGCGCTAGCGGGAGGCAGCGGGGAGCTGTTTTTT
TRBJ2-5,TRBV7-2,TRBD1,-,CASSPHRGLETQYF,TGTGCCAGCAGCCCCCACAGGGGGCTAGAGACCCAGTACTTC
TRBJ1-4,TRBV2,TRBD1,-,CASRRGQGWEKLFF,TGTGCCAGCAGGAGGGGACAGGGATGGGAAAAACTGTTTTTT
TRBJ1-1,TRBV6-5,-,-,CASTPTGSTEAFF,TGTGCCAGCACCCCCACAGGGAGCACTGAAGCTTTCTTT
TRBJ1-3,TRBV19,-,-,CASSLRTGLDSTIYF,TGTGCCAGTAGTCTGAGGACGGGCCTCGACAGCACCATATATTTT
TRBJ2-2,TRBV11-2,-,many,CASSLDVNGVVGELFF,TGTGCCAGCAGCTTAGATGTTAACGGGGTGGTCGGGGAGCTGTTTTTT
TRBJ1-1,TRBV5-3,-,-,CARSFQKALGAFF,TGTGCCAGAAGCTTTCAGAAAGCTCTAGGAGCTTTCTTT
TRBJ1-1,TRBV30,-,-,CAWSPRNTEAFF,TGTGCCTGGAGTCCGCGAAACACTGAAGCTTTCTTT
TRBJ1-1,TRBV5-1,-,-,CASSLVGGANTEAFF,TGCGCCAGCAGCTTGGTTGGGGGGGCTAACACTGAAGCTTTCTTT
TRBJ2-7,TRBV5-8,-,few,CASSLEGVGTIRQYF,TGTGCCAGCAGCTTGGAAGGGGTGGGTACAATTCGGCAGTACTTC
TRBJ2-3,TRBV11-3,TRBD2,-,CASSTGSGRARDTQYF,TGTGCCAGCAGCACAGGTAGCGGGAGGGCTAGAGATACGCAGTATTTT
TRBJ2-5,TRBV5-4,-,-,CASSRVGTSQETQYF,TGTGCCAGCAGTCGGGTCGGCACTTCCCAAGAGACCCAGTACTTC
TRBJ1-5,TRBV27,-,many,CASKSGTFKEPQHF,TGTGCCAGCAAATCCGGGACTTTTAAAGAGCCCCAGCATTTT
TRBJ2-7,TRBV19,-,few,CASSTGGSSYEQYF,TGTGCCAGTAGTACTGGGGGCTCCTCCTACGAGCAGTACTTC
TRBJ1-5,TRBV11-3,-,-,CASSRNRRIAHSNQPQHF,TGTGCCAGCAGCCGCAATCGACGGATAGCTCATAGCAATCAGCCCCAGCATTTT
TRBJ2-1,TRBV5-1,TRBD1,-,CASSTPGQGYNEQFF,TGCGCCAGCAGCACACCGGGACAGGGGTACAATGAGCAGTTCTTC
TRBJ2-7,TRBV19,-,few,CASSVGVAYEQYF,TGTGCCAGTAGTGTCGGGGTCGCCTACGAGCAGTACTTC
TRBJ1-1,TRBV30,TRBD1,-,CAWSDRRDSAFF,TGTGCCTGGAGTGATAGACGGGACAGCGCTTTCTTT
TRBJ2-3,TRBV7-8,-,once,CASSFDRFPLNSDTQYF,TGTGCCAGCAGTTTTGACAGGTTCCCTTTGAATTCAGATACGCAGTATTTT
TRBJ2-7,TRBV15,-,-,CATTRSGTSYEQYF,TGTGCCACCACCCGTAGCGGAACCTCCTACGAGCAGTACTTC
TRBJ2-2,TRBV5-1,-,-,CASSLDNLFTGELFF,TGCGCCAGCAGCTTGGACAACCTCTTCACCGGGGAGCTGTTTTTT
TRBJ2-5,TRBV29-1,TRBD2,-,CSVVLRAGGRETQYF,TGCAGCGTTGTATTACGAGCGGGGGGTAGAGAGACCCAGTACTTC
TRBJ2-7,TRBV5-1,-,-,CASSLDRLISYEQYF,TGCGCCAGCAGCCTTGACAGGCTAATTTCCTACGAGCAGTACTTC
TRBJ2-3,TRBV28,-,few,CASRRQSTDTQYF,TGTGCCAGCAGGAGACAGAGCACAGATACGCAGTATTTT
TRBJ2-3,TRBV5-1,TRBD2,-,CASSLAGLDGTDTQYF,TGCGCCAGCAGCTTGGCCGGACTAGACGGCACAGATACGCAGTATTTT
TRBJ2-7,TRBV5-1,TRBD1,few,CASSFTGQGAQRASYEQYF,TGCGCCAGCAGCTTCACCGGACAGGGGGCACAGCGGGCCTCCTACGAGCAGTACTTC
TRBJ2-7,TRBV4-2,TRBD1,-,CASSQDWQGATSSYEQYF,TGTGCCAGCAGCCAAGACTGGCAGGGGGCCACAAGCTCCTACGAGCAGTACTTC
TRBJ2-3,TRBV28,-,-,CASSRDPQTTDTQYF,TGTGCCAGCAGCCGGGATCCACAGACCACAGATACGCAGTATTTT
TRBJ2-7,TRBV5-1,-,-,CASSGGTYAWEQYF,TGCGCCAGCAGCGGCGGGACTTATGCCTGGGAGCAGTACTTC
TRBJ2-3,TRBV11-2,-,-,CASSLTSVTDTQYF,TGTGCCAGCAGCTTAACGTCGGTTACAGATACGCAGTATTTT
TRBJ2-2,TRBV2,TRBD1,-,CASSGLQGASGTGELFF,TGTGCCAGCAGTGGTTTACAGGGGGCGTCGGGCACCGGGGAGCTGTTTTTT
TRBJ2-3,TRBV5-6,TRBD2,-,CASSSMASGRSTDTQYF,TGTGCCAGCAGCTCGATGGCTAGCGGGAGAAGCACAGATACGCAGTATTTT
TRBJ2-3,TRBV6-1,-,-,CASSAQDSTDTQYF,TGTGCCAGCAGTGCCCAGGATAGCACAGATACGCAGTATTTT